The present T cell receptor beta chain was sequenced within a study of Tregs in tolerant kidney transplant recipients. General study results and limits: Few patients were studied, so findings need validation in larger groups.

On this clone itself: Antigen specificity is unknown.

Repertoires were generated with immunoSEQ multiplex PCR, while TCRdb's copy carries only in-frame clones and drops some. The data show roughly 69,000 clones, about 89% seen once. The V gene end was trimmed by 7 bases and the J gene end by 3 bases; junction bases not matched to a gene: 3. This CDR3 contains 14 residues. CDR1 is MNHNS, CDR2 SASEGT, per germline. The clonotype was recovered from a human donor who received a combined kidney and bone marrow transplant. The sequencing here drew on CD4+ T cells from blood, taken before the transplant. This chain connects TRBV6-1 to TRBJ2-1; 10 positions match TRBD1. The CDR3 DNA reads as TGTGCCAGCACACGGACAGGGGGCTACAATGAGCAGTTCTTC. Translating it yields CASTRTGGYNEQFF.